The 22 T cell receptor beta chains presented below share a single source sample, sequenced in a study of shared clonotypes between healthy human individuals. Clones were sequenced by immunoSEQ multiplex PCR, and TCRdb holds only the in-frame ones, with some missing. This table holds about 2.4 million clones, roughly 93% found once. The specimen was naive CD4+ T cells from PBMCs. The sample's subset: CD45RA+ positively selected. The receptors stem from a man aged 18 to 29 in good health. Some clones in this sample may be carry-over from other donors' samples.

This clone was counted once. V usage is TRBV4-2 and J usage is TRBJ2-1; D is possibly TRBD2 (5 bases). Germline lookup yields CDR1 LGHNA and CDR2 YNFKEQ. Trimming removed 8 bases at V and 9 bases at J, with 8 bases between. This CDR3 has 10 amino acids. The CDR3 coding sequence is TGTGCCAGCGGGAGTCGTGAGCAGTTCTTC. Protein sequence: CASGSREQFF.

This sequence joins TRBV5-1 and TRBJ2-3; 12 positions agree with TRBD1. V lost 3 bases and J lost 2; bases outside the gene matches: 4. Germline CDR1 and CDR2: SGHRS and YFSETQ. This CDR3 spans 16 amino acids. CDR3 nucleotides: TGCGCCAGCAGCTGGGGACAGGGGGCTTTCACAGATACGCAGTATTTT. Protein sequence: CASSWGQGAFTDTQYF.

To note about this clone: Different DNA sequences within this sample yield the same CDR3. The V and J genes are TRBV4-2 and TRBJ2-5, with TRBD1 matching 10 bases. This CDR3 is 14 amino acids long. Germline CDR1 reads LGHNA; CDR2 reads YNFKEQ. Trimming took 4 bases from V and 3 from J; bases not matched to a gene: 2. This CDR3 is CASSRGTGEETQYF. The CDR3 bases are TGTGCCAGCAGCCGCGGGACAGGGGAAGAGACCCAGTACTTC.

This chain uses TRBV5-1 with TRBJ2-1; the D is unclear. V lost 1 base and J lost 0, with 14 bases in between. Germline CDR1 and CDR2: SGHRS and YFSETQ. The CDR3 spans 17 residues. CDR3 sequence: CASSLIPPISSYNEQFF. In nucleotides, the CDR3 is TGCGCCAGCAGCTTGATTCCCCCGATCAGCTCCTACAATGAGCAGTTCTTC.

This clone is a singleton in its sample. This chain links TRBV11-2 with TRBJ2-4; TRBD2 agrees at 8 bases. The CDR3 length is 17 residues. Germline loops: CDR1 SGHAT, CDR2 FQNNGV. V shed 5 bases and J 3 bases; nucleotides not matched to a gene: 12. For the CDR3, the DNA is TGTGCCAGCAGCCCGCCGGCGTCTAGCGGGTACAAAAACATTCAGTACTTC. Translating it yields CASSPPASSGYKNIQYF.

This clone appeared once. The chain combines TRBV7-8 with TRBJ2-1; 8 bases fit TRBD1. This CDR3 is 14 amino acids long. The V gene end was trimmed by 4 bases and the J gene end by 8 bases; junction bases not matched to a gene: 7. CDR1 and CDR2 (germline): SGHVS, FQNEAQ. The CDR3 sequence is CASSSTGVRDEQFF. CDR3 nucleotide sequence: TGTGCCAGCAGCTCGACAGGGGTTCGGGATGAGCAGTTCTTC.

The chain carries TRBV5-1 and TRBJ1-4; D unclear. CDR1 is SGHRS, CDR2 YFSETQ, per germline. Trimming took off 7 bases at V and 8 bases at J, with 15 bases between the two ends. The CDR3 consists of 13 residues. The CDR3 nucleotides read TGCGCCAGCCCCCGGCGGGCAGAAGAAAAACTGTTTTTT. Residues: CASPRRAEEKLFF. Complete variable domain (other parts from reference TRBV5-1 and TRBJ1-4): KAGVTQTPRYLIKTRGQQVTLSCSPISGHRSVSWYQQTPGQGLQFLFEYFSETQRNKGNFPGRFSGRQFSNSRSEMNVSTLELGDSALYLCASPRRAEEKLFFGSGTQLSVL.

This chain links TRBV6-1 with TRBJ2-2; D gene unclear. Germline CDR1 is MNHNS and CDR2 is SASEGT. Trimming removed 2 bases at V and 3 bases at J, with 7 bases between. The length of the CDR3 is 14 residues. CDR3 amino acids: CASSEPRDTGELFF. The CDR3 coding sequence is TGTGCCAGCAGTGAACCACGGGACACCGGGGAGCTGTTTTTT.

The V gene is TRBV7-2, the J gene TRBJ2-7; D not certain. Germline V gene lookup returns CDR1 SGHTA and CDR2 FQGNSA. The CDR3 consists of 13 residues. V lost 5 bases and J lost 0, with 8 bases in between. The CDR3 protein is CASSTASSYEQYF. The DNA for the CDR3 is TGTGCCAGCAGCACAGCCAGCTCCTACGAGCAGTACTTC.

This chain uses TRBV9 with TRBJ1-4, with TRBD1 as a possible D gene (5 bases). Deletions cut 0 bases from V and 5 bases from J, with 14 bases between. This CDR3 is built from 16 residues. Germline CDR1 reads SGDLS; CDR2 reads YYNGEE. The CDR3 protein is CASSVESGPSNEKLFF. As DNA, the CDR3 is TGTGCCAGCAGCGTAGAATCGGGACCCTCAAATGAAAAACTGTTTTTT.

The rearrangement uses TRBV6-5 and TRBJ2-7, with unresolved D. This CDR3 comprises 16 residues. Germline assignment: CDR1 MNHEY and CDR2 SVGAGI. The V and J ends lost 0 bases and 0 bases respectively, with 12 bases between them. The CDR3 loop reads CASSYSRTASSYEQYF. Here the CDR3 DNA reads TGTGCCAGCAGTTACTCGAGGACGGCGAGCTCCTACGAGCAGTACTTC.

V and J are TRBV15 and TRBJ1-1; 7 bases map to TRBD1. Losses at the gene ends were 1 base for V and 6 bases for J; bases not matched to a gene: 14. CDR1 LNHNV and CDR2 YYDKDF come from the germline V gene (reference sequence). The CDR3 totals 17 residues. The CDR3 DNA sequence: TGTGCCACCAGCAGAGGATTCGCGACAGGGACAAGCTCTGAAGCTTTCTTT. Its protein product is CATSRGFATGTSSEAFF.

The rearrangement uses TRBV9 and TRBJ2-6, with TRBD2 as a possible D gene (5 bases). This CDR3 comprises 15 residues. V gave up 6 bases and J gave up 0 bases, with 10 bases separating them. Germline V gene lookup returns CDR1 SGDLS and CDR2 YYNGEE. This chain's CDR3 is CASTKSGSGANVLTF. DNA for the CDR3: TGTGCCAGCACCAAAAGCGGCTCTGGGGCCAACGTCCTGACTTTC.

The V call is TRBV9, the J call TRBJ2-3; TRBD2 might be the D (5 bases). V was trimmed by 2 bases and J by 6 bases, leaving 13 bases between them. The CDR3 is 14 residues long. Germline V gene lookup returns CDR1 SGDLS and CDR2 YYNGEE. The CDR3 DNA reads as TGTGCCAGCAGCGTGGGCCCCGGGAAGGATACGCAGTATTTT. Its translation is CASSVGPGKDTQYF.

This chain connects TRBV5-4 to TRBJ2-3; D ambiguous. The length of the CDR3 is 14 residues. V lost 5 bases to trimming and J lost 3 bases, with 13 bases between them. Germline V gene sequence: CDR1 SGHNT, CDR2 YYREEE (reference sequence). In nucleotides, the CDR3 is TGTGCCAGCAGGTTGACTCGTACTACAGATACGCAGTATTTT. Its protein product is CASRLTRTTDTQYF.

The CDR3 protein is CASSDYRGNYGYTF. The CDR3 DNA sequence: TGTGCCAGCAGTGATTACAGGGGGAACTATGGCTACACCTTC. This chain uses TRBV2 with TRBJ1-2; TRBD1 matches at 8 bases. The V segment lost 3 bases and the J segment 2 bases; nucleotides outside the gene matches: 2. This CDR3 has 14 amino acids. The germline V gene encodes CDR1 SNHLY and CDR2 FYNNEI. Based on the CDR3 plus reference TRBV2 and TRBJ1-2, the full variable domain is EPEVTQTPSHQVTQMGQEVILRCVPISNHLYFYWYRQILGQKVEFLVSFYNNEISEKSEIFDDQFSVERPDGSNFTLKIRSTKLEDSAMYFCASSDYRGNYGYTFGSGTRLTVV.

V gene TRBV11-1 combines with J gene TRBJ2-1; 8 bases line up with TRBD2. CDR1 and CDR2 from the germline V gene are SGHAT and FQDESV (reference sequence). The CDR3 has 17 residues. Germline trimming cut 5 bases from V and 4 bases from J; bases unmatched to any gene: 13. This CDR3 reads CASSVLTGGRSYNEQFF. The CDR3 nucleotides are TGTGCCAGCAGCGTCCTCACTGGCGGGAGGTCATACAATGAGCAGTTCTTC. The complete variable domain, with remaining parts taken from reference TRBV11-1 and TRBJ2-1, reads EAEVAQSPRYKITEKSQAVAFWCDPISGHATLYWYRQILGQGPELLVQFQDESVVDDSQLPKDRFSAERLKGVDSTLKIQPAELGDSAMYLCASSVLTGGRSYNEQFFGPGTRLTVL.

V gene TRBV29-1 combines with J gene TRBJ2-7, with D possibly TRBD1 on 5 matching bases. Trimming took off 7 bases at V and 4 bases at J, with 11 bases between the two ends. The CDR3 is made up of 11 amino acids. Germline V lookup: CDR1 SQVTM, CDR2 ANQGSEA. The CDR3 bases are TGCAGCGCCTCCAGGGATTACGAGCAGTACTTC. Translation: CSASRDYEQYF.

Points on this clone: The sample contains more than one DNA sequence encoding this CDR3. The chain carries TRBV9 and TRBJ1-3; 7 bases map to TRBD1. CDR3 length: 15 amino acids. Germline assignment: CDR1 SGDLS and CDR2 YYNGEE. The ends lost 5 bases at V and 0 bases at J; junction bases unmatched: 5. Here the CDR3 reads CASRRGDSSGNTIYF. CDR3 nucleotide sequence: TGTGCCAGCAGACGAGGGGACAGCTCTGGAAACACCATATATTTT.

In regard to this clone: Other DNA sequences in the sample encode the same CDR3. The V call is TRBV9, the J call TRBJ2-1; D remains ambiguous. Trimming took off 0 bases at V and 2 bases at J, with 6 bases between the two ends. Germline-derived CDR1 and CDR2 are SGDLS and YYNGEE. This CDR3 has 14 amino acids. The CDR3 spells CASSVATPYNEQFF. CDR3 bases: TGTGCCAGCAGCGTAGCCACCCCCTACAATGAGCAGTTCTTC.

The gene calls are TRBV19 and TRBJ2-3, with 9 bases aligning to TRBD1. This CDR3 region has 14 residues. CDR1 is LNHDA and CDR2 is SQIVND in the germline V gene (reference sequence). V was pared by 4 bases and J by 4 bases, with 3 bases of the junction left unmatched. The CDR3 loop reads CASSSRQGADTQYF. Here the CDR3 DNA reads TGTGCCAGTAGTAGCAGACAGGGGGCAGATACGCAGTATTTT.

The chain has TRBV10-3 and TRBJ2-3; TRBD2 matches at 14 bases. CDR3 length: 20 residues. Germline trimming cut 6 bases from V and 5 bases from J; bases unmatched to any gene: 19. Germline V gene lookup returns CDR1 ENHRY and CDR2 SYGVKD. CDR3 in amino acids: CAISPTAGGTSGSGRDTQYF. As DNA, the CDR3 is TGTGCCATCAGCCCCACGGCAGGGGGGACTAGCGGGAGTGGTAGAGATACGCAGTATTTT.